These 21 T cell receptor beta chains came from one sample sequenced in a study of shared clonotypes between healthy human individuals. Repertoires were generated with immunoSEQ multiplex PCR, while TCRdb's copy carries only in-frame clones and drops some. Here the sample spans 1.4 million to 1.5 million clones, more than 95% being singletons. Sequenced: naive CD4+ T cells sorted from blood. Subset described: CD45RA+ positively selected. These receptors were taken from a man between 25 and 39 years old in good health.

The V and J genes are TRBV5-6 and TRBJ2-7; 9 positions agree with TRBD1. This CDR3 has 14 residues. V gave up 4 bases and J gave up 6 bases; unmatched junction bases: 8. CDR1 SGHDT and CDR2 YYEEEE come from the germline V gene. CDR3 protein: CASSPGQGGREQYF. The CDR3 region has the DNA TGTGCCAGCAGCCCGGGACAGGGAGGTCGCGAGCAGTACTTC.

V is TRBV6-1 and J is TRBJ2-2, with D unclear. The V gene lost 10 bases and the J gene lost 3 bases, with 12 bases spanning the gap. The CDR3 spans 13 residues. Germline assignment: CDR1 MNHNS and CDR2 SASEGT. The CDR3 DNA reads as TGTGCCAACGGCGACGGGTACACCGGGGAGCTGTTTTTT. This sequence encodes CANGDGYTGELFF.

The chain employs TRBV28 and TRBJ1-2; 7 bases agree with TRBD1. Germline V CDR1 and CDR2: MDHEN, SYDVKM. The CDR3 is made up of 12 amino acids. V dropped 7 bases and J dropped 8; count of bases not matched to a gene: 7. The CDR3 coding sequence is TGTGCCAGCACACTGACAGGGTACGGCTACACCTTC. Translation: CASTLTGYGYTF.

Here the CDR3 reads CASSISGIYNEQFF. CDR3 sequence (DNA): TGCGCCAGCAGCATTAGCGGGATTTACAATGAGCAGTTCTTC. V gene TRBV5-1 combines with J gene TRBJ2-1; 8 nucleotides line up with TRBD2. Per germline, CDR1 SGHRS and CDR2 YFSETQ. The V gene end was trimmed by 4 bases and the J gene end by 4 bases; junction bases not matched to a gene: 4. The CDR3 has 14 amino acids.

V usage is TRBV7-8 and J usage is TRBJ1-1, with D maybe TRBD1 (6 bases). Germline V gene data show CDR1 as SGHVS and CDR2 as FQNEAQ. Between the trimmed V and J ends, which lost 7 bases and 10 bases, there was a span of 22 bases. This CDR3 is 14 amino acids long. The CDR3 loop is CASTTPWGGGGAFF. CDR3 DNA: TGTGCCAGCACCACGCCCTGGGGGGGCGGGGGAGCTTTCTTT.

The rearrangement links TRBV18 to TRBJ1-5, with 9 bases lining up with TRBD1. CDR1 and CDR2 from the germline V gene are KGHSH and LQKENI. The CDR3 length is 15 residues. Trimming at V came to 5 bases and at J to 4 bases, leaving 6 bases not matched to a gene. CDR3 sequence reads: CASSKGQGGNQPQHF. CDR3 bases: TGTGCCAGCTCAAAGGGACAGGGAGGGAATCAGCCCCAGCATTTT.

CDR3 protein: CASSFRGLMNTEAFF. CDR3 coding DNA: TGTGCCAGCAGTTTCAGGGGACTCATGAACACTGAAGCTTTCTTT. The chain is built from TRBV28 and TRBJ1-1, with D perhaps matching TRBD1 (6 bases). Between the trimmed V and J ends, which lost 3 bases and 0 bases, there was a span of 11 bases. The CDR3 is 15 residues long. Germline V gene data show CDR1 as MDHEN and CDR2 as SYDVKM.

Note on this clone: Other DNA sequences of this sample code for an identical CDR3. V usage is TRBV19 and J usage is TRBJ1-5; no clear D. V shed 5 bases and J shed 2 bases, with 10 bases lying between them. Germline values: CDR1 LNHDA, CDR2 SQIVND (reference sequence). The CDR3 has 14 residues. CDR3 DNA: TGTGCCAGTAGTTCGGGAGGCGGCAATCAGCCCCAGCATTTT. This encodes CASSSGGGNQPQHF.

This chain connects TRBV6-1 to TRBJ1-2; D may be TRBD1 (5 bases). This CDR3 comprises 14 residues. V lost 6 bases, J lost 5 bases, and 16 bases lay in between. Germline CDR1 reads MNHNS; CDR2 reads SASEGT. The CDR3 DNA reads TGTGCCAGCAGGGTAGGGACTGCAGATTATGGCTACACCTTC. As protein: CASRVGTADYGYTF.

This chain joins TRBV9 and TRBJ2-2, with D perhaps matching TRBD1 or TRBD2 (5 bases each). The CDR3 spans 14 residues. CDR1 and CDR2 (germline): SGDLS, YYNGEE. The V gene lost 5 bases and the J gene lost 4 bases, with 12 bases spanning the gap. The chain's CDR3 is CASSEGPGTGELFF. In DNA form, the CDR3 reads TGTGCCAGCAGTGAGGGGCCGGGCACCGGGGAGCTGTTTTTT. Looking up the rest from reference TRBV9 and TRBJ2-2 gives the full variable domain: DSGVTQTPKHLITATGQRVTLRCSPRSGDLSVYWYQQSLDQGLQFLIQYYNGEERAKGNILERFSAQQFPDLHSELNLSSLELGDSALYFCASSEGPGTGELFFGEGSRLTVL.

The chain uses TRBV4-1 and TRBJ2-3, with TRBD1 identical over 9 bases. Germline V gene sequence: CDR1 MGHRA, CDR2 YSYEKL. V lost 3 bases, J lost 0 bases, and 22 bases stayed unmatched. The CDR3 covers 22 residues. CDR3 bases: TGCGCCAGCAGCCATCCCCGCCGGGACAGGGAAACTCAATTGACTAGCACAGATACGCAGTATTTT. Residues: CASSHPRRDRETQLTSTDTQYF.

V usage is TRBV11-2 and J usage is TRBJ1-1, with D possibly matching TRBD1 (5 bases). Trimming cost V 1 base and J 7 bases, with 19 bases left between them. Germline-derived CDR1 and CDR2 are SGHAT and FQNNGV. The CDR3 extends over 16 amino acids. The CDR3 sequence is CASSLVFTARGSEAFF. CDR3 coding DNA: TGTGCCAGCAGCTTAGTATTCACAGCGAGGGGCAGTGAAGCTTTCTTT.

The chain uses TRBV4-2 and TRBJ2-1; the match to TRBD2 covers 7 bases. The CDR3 runs to 13 residues. Germline V gene lookup returns CDR1 LGHNA and CDR2 YNFKEQ. V trimming: 4 bases; J trimming: 6 bases; junction bases outside the gene matches: 3. The CDR3 DNA sequence: TGTGCCAGCAGCCCCGGGACTACCAATGAGCAGTTCTTC. It is translated as CASSPGTTNEQFF.

The rearrangement joins TRBV11-2 to TRBJ1-4; D gene ambiguous. In germline, CDR1 is SGHAT, CDR2 FQNNGV. This CDR3 spans 15 amino acids. Trimming stripped 4 bases from V and 7 bases from J, with 16 bases between. CDR3 protein: CASSSTKGNFEKLFF. CDR3 sequence (DNA): TGTGCCAGCAGCTCAACAAAGGGCAATTTTGAAAAACTGTTTTTT.

The V gene is TRBV18, the J gene TRBJ2-4; tentative D call: TRBD1 (5 bases). This CDR3 region has 17 residues. The germline CDR1 and CDR2 sequences are KGHSH and LQKENI. V was trimmed by 2 bases and J by 0 bases, leaving 14 bases between them. The CDR3 nucleotides are TGTGCCAGCTCACCAGAGCAGGGTAATCTAGCCAAAAACATTCAGTACTTC. Translating it yields CASSPEQGNLAKNIQYF.

Comment on this clone: The sample holds other DNA sequences that translate to the same CDR3. The V and J genes are TRBV25-1 and TRBJ2-6, with D unclear. Trimming took 4 bases from V and 2 from J, leaving 3 bases between them. The V gene's germline CDR1 is MGHDK and CDR2 SYGVNS. CDR3 length: 13 amino acids. CDR3 region: CASSVTGANVLTF. CDR3 DNA: TGTGCCAGCAGTGTTACTGGGGCCAACGTCCTGACTTTC.

This clone was seen once. This rearrangement joins TRBV7-9 to TRBJ2-1, with D possibly TRBD2 on 5 matching bases. CDR1 and CDR2 (germline): SEHNR, FQNEAQ (reference sequence). V shed 6 bases and J shed 7 bases, with 19 bases lying between them. The length of the CDR3 is 15 residues. CDR3 sequence (DNA): TGTGCCAGCAGTTTGGAAGGACTGATTTATAATGAGCAGTTCTTC. It translates to CASSLEGLIYNEQFF.

This clone was found a few times. The V and J genes are TRBV28 and TRBJ2-7, with TRBD1 identical over 7 bases. The germline gives CDR1 MDHEN, CDR2 SYDVKM. Trimming cost V 6 bases and J 3 bases; bases outside gene matches: 5. This CDR3 contains 13 residues. The CDR3: CASRGTAFYEQYF. The DNA for the CDR3 is TGTGCCAGCAGGGGGACAGCATTCTACGAGCAGTACTTC. Using reference TRBV28 and TRBJ2-7 for the parts outside the CDR3, the full variable domain is DVKVTQSSRYLVKRTGEKVFLECVQDMDHENMFWYRQDPGLGLRLIYFSYDVKMKEKGDIPEGYSVSREKKERFSLILESASTNQTSMYLCASRGTAFYEQYFGPGTRLTVT.

With respect to this clone: This specimen includes other DNA sequences encoding the same CDR3. V is TRBV6-5 and J is TRBJ2-7, with D perhaps matching TRBD1 (6 bases). In germline, CDR1 is MNHEY, CDR2 SVGAGI. V was pared by 6 bases and J by 0 bases, with 12 bases between. There are 14 residues in the CDR3. The CDR3: CASRTTGSSYEQYF. Here the CDR3 DNA reads TGTGCCAGCAGAACAACAGGGAGCTCCTACGAGCAGTACTTC.

The V gene is TRBV7-8, the J gene TRBJ1-2, with a weak D call TRBD1 (6 bases). The CDR3 has 15 amino acids. Trimming shortened V by 2 bases and J by 4 bases, and 14 bases separated the two germline ends. Germline loops: CDR1 SGHVS, CDR2 FQNEAQ. The CDR3 protein is CASSLRGTEVYGYTF. The CDR3 DNA follows: TGTGCCAGCAGCTTAAGGGGGACTGAAGTCTATGGCTACACCTTC. Full variable domain (remainder filled in from reference TRBV7-8 and TRBJ1-2): GAGVSQSPRYKVAKRGQDVALRCDPISGHVSLFWYQQALGQGPEFLTYFQNEAQLDKSGLPSDRFFAERPEGSVSTLKIQRTQQEDSAVYLCASSLRGTEVYGYTFGSGTRLTVV.

Here the CDR3 reads CASSQASGRGAGANVLTF. DNA for the CDR3: TGTGCCAGCAGCCAAGCGAGCGGGAGGGGTGCCGGGGCCAACGTCCTGACTTTC. This chain links TRBV4-2 with TRBJ2-6; 10 bases fit TRBD2. With V trimmed by 1 base and J by 4 bases, 7 bases remained unmatched. The CDR3 is 18 amino acids. Germline V gives CDR1 LGHNA, CDR2 YNFKEQ.